This record concerns one TCR beta chain sequence. This specimen comes from a study of T-cell reconstitution after alpha-beta-depleted transplantation in children. Preparation of the TCRbeta library involved a method that used unique molecular identifiers. One entry per CDR3 protein, called by TCRdb with MiXCR from the PCR reads. The sample records fewer than 550,000 distinct CDR3 sequences, 9.5% to 13% being singletons. CDR3 length equals 15 residues. CDR1 and CDR2 (germline): SGHAT, FQNNGV. V lost 1 base to trimming and J lost 7 bases; unmatched junction nucleotides: 7. The sample consisted of PBMCs from the stem cell graft donor, taken from the stem cell graft. This sequence originates from a human donor who donated a stem cell graft to a child with acute myeloid leukemia. The chain is built from TRBV11-2 and TRBJ2-1; TRBD1 matches 7 bases. CDR3 sequence: CASSLVRGRGNEQFF. CDR3 DNA: TGTGCCAGCAGCTTAGTCAGGGGGAGAGGAAATGAGCAGTTCTTC.